The rows below give T cell receptor beta chains drawn from one sample of a study of T cell changes during pregnancy in multiple sclerosis. Clones were sequenced by immunoSEQ multiplex PCR, and TCRdb holds only the in-frame ones, with some missing. Among 40,000 to 45,000 clones, around 94% were seen once, and the ten largest hold 1% to 1.5%. Sequenced input: peripheral blood. The receptors derive from a female donor with multiple sclerosis, enrolled in a pregnancy study. The CDR3 runs from the conserved cysteine through the conserved F or W.

>TRBV28|15
CASANSERVAGELFF
>TRBV28|15
CASSLSLAGGETQYF
>TRBV28|15
CASSLFGPGGHGYTF
>TRBV4-2|16
CASSRAGGRAGNEQFF
>TRBV7-3|16
CASSHQQGGNAGELFF
>TRBV7-8|15
CASSLGQGLTDTQYF
>TRBV19|15
CASSLITRDTNEQFF
>TRBV7-6|13
CASSLETAHEQFF
>TRBV6-5|15
CASSYSTGGEDGYTF
>TRBV12-5|15
CASGLGTSGGETQYF
>TRBV7-7|19
CASSSNSPARDRGYNEQFF
>TRBV7-2|14
CASSLGPGHTEAFF
>TRBV27|15
CASSLEGSSHREQYF
>TRBV19|14
CASSIGGSFSEQYF
>TRBV6-5|14
CASSLGGWNTEAFF
>TRBV5-4|13
CASSLVPRETQYF
>TRBV28|17
CASSLGGGGSGANVLTF
>TRBV5-1|15
CASSPLPVAGNTIYF
>TRBV25-1|13
CASSLERNTEAFF
>TRBV21-1|16
CASSKATAIVGTEAFF
>TRBV29-1|13
CSGGTGLTYEQYF
>TRBV27|15
CASNPTGEFRYEQYF
>TRBV18|13
CASSRDRDQPQHF
>TRBV5-1|17
CASSLGILRGIDYGYTF
>TRBV27|15
CASSLLSSGIRPQYF
>TRBV19|17
CASSIMAVRYFPYEQYF
>TRBV5-1|15
CASKLTIGGTYEQYF
>TRBV18|12
CASSPEGETQYF
>TRBV2|13
CASSERRASEAFF
>TRBV18|13
CASSPRGQETQYF
>TRBV6-5|15
CASRQNRDLSYEQYF
>TRBV5-1|16
CASSRDRGGSSDTQYF
>TRBV7-2|16
CASSLELAREDYEQYF
>TRBV6-1|14
CASLSWGRAYEQYF
>TRBV11-2|17
CASSLQGQGANTDTQYF
>TRBV6-1|13
CASRQLSGNTIYF
>TRBV6-5|14
CASSYSKRNTEAFF